The 25 T cell receptor beta chains below come from one sample, sequenced in a study of post-analysis software for immune sequencing data. Study results and caveats: Relative to controls, patients had a few TRBV segments at higher frequency, with TRBV5-6, TRBV5-1 and TRBV20-1 among these.

Their antigens remain unidentified. Prepared libraries of TCR beta cDNA carried unique molecular identifiers. TCRdb reanalysed the PCR reads using MiXCR and keeps one entry per CDR3 protein. The sample records hundreds of thousands of distinct CDR3 sequences, less than 35% being singletons. Sequencing input: blood. These TCRs come from a girl aged 5 to 17 with multiple sclerosis.

This clonotype showed up many times. V is TRBV20-1 and J is TRBJ1-2, with D possibly TRBD1 on 5 matching bases. Germline CDR1 is DFQATT and CDR2 is SNEGSKA (reference sequence). This CDR3 region has 13 residues. Deletions cut 4 bases from V and 2 bases from J, with 11 bases between. The CDR3 DNA is TGCAGTGCTAAAAGCCGGGACAACTATGGCTACACCTTC. It yields the protein CSAKSRDNYGYTF.

A few counts support this clonotype. DNA for the CDR3: TGTGCCAGCAGCCCTGGACAGTCCAAGGCCTCCGCGCAGTACTTC. Translation: CASSPGQSKASAQYF. V usage is TRBV28 and J usage is TRBJ2-5, with a possible D match to TRBD1 (6 bases). Between the trimmed V and J ends, which lost 6 bases and 11 bases, there was a span of 25 bases. The CDR3 has 15 residues. Germline CDR1 MDHEN, CDR2 SYDVKM.

This clonotype was found a few times. The V gene is TRBV20-1, the J gene TRBJ2-5, with D tentatively TRBD2 (6 bases). CDR1 DFQATT and CDR2 SNEGSKA come from the germline V gene (reference sequence). Trimming took 3 bases from V and 2 from J, leaving 7 bases between them. The CDR3 runs 12 residues. CDR3 bases: TGCAGTGCTAGCGGGAGACAAGAGACCCAGTACTTC. Translated, it gives CSASGRQETQYF.

With regard to this clonotype: One junction end disagrees with the germline gene, perhaps due to a read error. The chain uses TRBV6-6 and TRBJ2-3; the match to TRBD1 covers 8 bases. The CDR3 covers 17 residues. Germline CDR1 is MNHNY and CDR2 is SVGAGI (reference sequence). CDR3 residues: CASRYSTQGASVDTQYF. The CDR3 DNA reads TGTGCCAGCAGGTACTCGACCCAGGGGGCTTCAGTGGATACGCAGTATTTT.

This clonotype was counted a few times. The chain combines TRBV6-2 or TRBV6-3 with TRBJ1-2, with no clear D. V gave up 4 bases and J gave up 0 bases, with 9 bases separating them. Germline lookup yields CDR1 MNHEY and CDR2 SVGEGT. The CDR3 is made up of 14 amino acids. CDR3 residues: CASSSGFSNYGYTF. Written as DNA, the CDR3 is TGTGCCAGCAGTTCGGGCTTTTCTAACTATGGCTACACCTTC.

This clonotype was detected ten times or more. This CDR3 reads CASSLSWDRGLYEQYF. The CDR3 DNA reads as TGTGCCAGCAGCTTGAGCTGGGACAGGGGGCTCTACGAGCAGTACTTC. This chain joins TRBV7-2 and TRBJ2-7; 12 bases fit TRBD1. This CDR3 has 16 amino acids. Per the germline V gene, CDR1 is SGHTA and CDR2 is FQGNSA. Losses at the gene ends were 3 bases for V and 3 bases for J; bases not matched to a gene: 6.

This clonotype has only one observation. The rearrangement joins TRBV7-8 to TRBJ1-1; TRBD1 agrees at 7 bases. CDR1 SGHVS and CDR2 FQNEAQ come from the germline V gene. Trimming took 5 bases from V and 4 from J; bases not matched to a gene: 10. There are 15 residues in the CDR3. The CDR3 sequence: CASSPAPTGATEAFF. The CDR3 DNA reads TGTGCCAGCAGCCCCGCCCCTACAGGGGCCACTGAAGCTTTCTTT.

This sequence joins TRBV7-6 and TRBJ2-3; D not resolved. The CDR3 is 13 residues long. V was cut by 3 bases and J by 6 bases, with 10 bases left in between. In germline, CDR1 is SGHVS, CDR2 FNYEAQ. The CDR3, as DNA: TGTGCCAGCAGCTTTCAGGTCCCCGATACGCAGTATTTT. Translated: CASSFQVPDTQYF.

Comment on this clonotype: Mismatch with germline at one junction end may stem from a read error. V gene TRBV4-3 combines with J gene TRBJ2-7; a weak D match, TRBD2 (5 bases). This CDR3 has 15 amino acids. Germline CDR1 is LGHNA and CDR2 is YSLEER. In DNA form, the CDR3 reads TGCGCCGGCAGCCAAGTCTCGGCTAGCATATACGAGCAGTACTTC. As protein: CAGSQVSASIYEQYF.

CDR3 DNA: TGCAGTGCTAGACCCATTAATGGTGAAGCTTTCTTT. It yields the protein CSARPINGEAFF. The chain links TRBV20-1 to TRBJ1-1, with unresolved D. CDR1 is DFQATT, CDR2 SNEGSKA, per germline (reference sequence). Deletions cut 2 bases from V and 7 bases from J, with 11 bases between. CDR3 length equals 12 residues.

V is TRBV5-6 and J is TRBJ2-1; 12 bases line up with TRBD1. Germline V lookup: CDR1 SGHDT, CDR2 YYEEEE. V lost 1 base, J lost 11 bases, and 10 bases stayed unmatched. CDR3 length: 16 amino acids. CDR3 nucleotides: TGTGCCAGCAGCTTGACCGGGACAGGGGGCATAAATAAGCAGTTCTTC. Amino acids: CASSLTGTGGINKQFF.

This clonotype was counted many times. The chain links TRBV7-9 to TRBJ1-2; weak D call: TRBD1 (6 bases). This CDR3 is 13 amino acids long. Trimming took 1 base from V and 4 from J, leaving 7 bases between them. CDR1 is SEHNR, CDR2 FQNEAQ, per germline (reference sequence). The CDR3 sequence is CASSLEGGYGYTF. For the CDR3, the DNA is TGTGCCAGCAGCTTAGAAGGGGGCTATGGCTACACCTTC.

J is TRBJ2-5 and V is TRBV28; 10 bases are a match to TRBD1. The V segment lost 7 bases and the J segment 6 bases; nucleotides outside the gene matches: 5. This CDR3 region has 13 residues. Per the germline V gene, CDR1 is MDHEN and CDR2 is SYDVKM. CDR3 protein: CASTGQGLKTQYF. The CDR3 DNA reads TGTGCCAGCACGGGACAGGGGTTGAAGACCCAGTACTTC.

This clonotype was counted only a few times. The chain uses TRBV27 and TRBJ1-4; D remains ambiguous. V dropped 6 bases and J dropped 4 bases, with 12 bases sitting between them. The CDR3 is 14 residues long. Germline CDR1 reads MNHEY; CDR2 reads SMNVEV (reference sequence). CDR3 sequence: CASSRDGINEKLFF. The CDR3 DNA follows: TGTGCCAGCAGCAGAGACGGGATTAATGAAAAACTGTTTTTT.

This clonotype has only a few counts. The chain combines TRBV7-8 with TRBJ2-3; a possible D gene is TRBD2 (5 bases). Deletions cut 5 bases from V and 4 bases from J, with 16 bases between. This CDR3 contains 15 residues. The germline V gene has CDR1 SGHVS and CDR2 FQNEAQ. The CDR3 loop is CASSPHSRLPDTQYF. In DNA, the CDR3 is TGTGCCAGCAGCCCCCACTCCCGACTACCAGATACGCAGTATTTT. The full variable domain, its missing parts supplied by reference TRBV7-8 and TRBJ2-3, is GAGVSQSPRYKVAKRGQDVALRCDPISGHVSLFWYQQALGQGPEFLTYFQNEAQLDKSGLPSDRFFAERPEGSVSTLKIQRTQQEDSAVYLCASSPHSRLPDTQYFGPGTRLTVL.

The CDR3 nucleotides are TGCAGCATTCCTATTGGACAGTATGGCTACACCTTC. This sequence encodes CSIPIGQYGYTF. The V gene is TRBV29-1, the J gene TRBJ1-2; possible D gene TRBD1, 6 bases. V was shortened by 8 bases and J by 5 bases, with 15 bases between the two germline ends. The CDR3 runs to 12 residues. Looked up from germline, CDR1 is SQVTM and CDR2 is ANQGSEA. Full variable domain (remainder filled in from reference TRBV29-1 and TRBJ1-2): SAVISQKPSRDICQRGTSLTIQCQVDSQVTMMFWYRQQPGQSLTLIATANQGSEATYESGFVIDKFPISRPNLTFSTLTVSNMSPEDSSIYLCSIPIGQYGYTFGSGTRLTVV.

J is TRBJ2-7 and V is TRBV7-2; D may be TRBD2 (5 bases). Germline V CDR1 and CDR2: SGHTA, FQGNSA. Trimming took off 1 base at V and 0 bases at J, with 13 bases between the two ends. The CDR3 has 16 amino acids. Here the CDR3 DNA reads TGTGCCAGCAGCTTAGGAGGTTTAGCGTACTCCTACGAGCAGTACTTC. Translating gives CASSLGGLAYSYEQYF.

This clonotype showed up just a few times. V is TRBV6-6 and J is TRBJ2-5; 7 bases are a match to TRBD2. Germline values: CDR1 MNHNY, CDR2 SVGAGI (reference sequence). The trim removed 4 bases at V and 5 bases at J, leaving 13 bases unmatched. This CDR3 region has 16 residues. In DNA, the CDR3 is TGTGCCAGCAGTTCCTCCTTGGGGGGGAGGCAGGAGACCCAGTACTTC. Amino acids: CASSSSLGGRQETQYF.

V is TRBV13 and J is TRBJ1-1, with D maybe TRBD1 (6 bases). Trimming pared 1 base from V and 4 bases from J, leaving 13 bases between. This CDR3 comprises 15 residues. CDR1 is PRHDT, CDR2 FYEKMQ, per germline (reference sequence). Written as DNA, the CDR3 is TGTGCCAGCAGCTTAGTCGGTGTAGGGGGCACTGAAGCTTTCTTT. Its protein product is CASSLVGVGGTEAFF.

As to this clonotype: Relative to the germline gene, one junction end is altered; a read error may explain this. The chain uses TRBV12-3 or TRBV12-4 and TRBJ2-3; TRBD1 is a possible D gene (5 bases). The CDR3 length is 14 residues. The CDR3 DNA is TGTGCCAGCACTTTGACAGTGAGAACAGATACGGAGTATTTT. Amino acid sequence: CASTLTVRTDTEYF.

The chain combines TRBV20-1 with TRBJ1-1, with D possibly being TRBD1 (5 bases). V was shortened by 0 bases and J by 5 bases, with 19 bases between the two germline ends. This CDR3 is 16 amino acids long. The V gene's germline CDR1 is DFQATT and CDR2 SNEGSKA (reference sequence). The CDR3 nucleotides read TGCAGTGCTAGAGATTCCCGGTGGGGGGGAGTGACTGAAGCTTTCTTT. It specifies CSARDSRWGGVTEAFF.

The gene calls are TRBV6-1 and TRBJ2-3, with 8 bases identical to TRBD1. The germline V gene has CDR1 MNHNS and CDR2 SASEGT. With V trimmed by 3 bases and J by 4 bases, 6 bases remained unmatched. This CDR3 is 15 amino acids long. This CDR3 reads CASSDQGAWADTQYF. For the CDR3, the DNA is TGTGCCAGCAGTGACCAGGGGGCGTGGGCAGATACGCAGTATTTT.

This clonotype came up a few times. This may be a read error, as it is one base from a much larger clone. The chain employs TRBV7-2 and TRBJ2-7; the match to TRBD1 covers 10 bases. Germline CDR1 and CDR2: SGHTA and FQGNSA. Trimming at V came to 4 bases and at J to 2 bases, leaving 2 bases not matched to a gene. The CDR3 contains 14 residues. The CDR3 sequence: CASSWDRGPYEQYF. Here the CDR3 DNA reads TGTGCCAGCAGCTGGGACAGGGGTCCCTACGAGCAGTACTTC.

This clonotype appeared a few times. The rearrangement uses TRBV9 and TRBJ2-7, with D possibly matching TRBD1 (5 bases). Germline CDR1 reads SGDLS; CDR2 reads YYNGEE. Trimming stripped 2 bases from V and 6 bases from J, with 15 bases between. CDR3 size: 14 residues. CDR3 DNA: TGTGCCAGCAGCGTCGGACCTAGTAGGGGCGAGCAGTACTTC. Translating gives CASSVGPSRGEQYF. Full variable domain (missing parts from reference TRBV9 and TRBJ2-7): DSGVTQTPKHLITATGQRVTLRCSPRSGDLSVYWYQQSLDQGLQFLIQYYNGEERAKGNILERFSAQQFPDLHSELNLSSLELGDSALYFCASSVGPSRGEQYFGPGTRLTVT.

The chain combines TRBV24-1 with TRBJ2-1; 12 bases align to TRBD1. CDR1 is KGHDR, CDR2 SFDVKD, per germline. Trimming at V came to 4 bases and at J to 3 bases, leaving 12 bases not matched to a gene. This CDR3 region has 19 residues. The CDR3 DNA sequence: TGTGCCACCAGTGACGCGAAACCGGGACAGGGGGCGAACTACAATGAGCAGTTCTTC. Translation: CATSDAKPGQGANYNEQFF.